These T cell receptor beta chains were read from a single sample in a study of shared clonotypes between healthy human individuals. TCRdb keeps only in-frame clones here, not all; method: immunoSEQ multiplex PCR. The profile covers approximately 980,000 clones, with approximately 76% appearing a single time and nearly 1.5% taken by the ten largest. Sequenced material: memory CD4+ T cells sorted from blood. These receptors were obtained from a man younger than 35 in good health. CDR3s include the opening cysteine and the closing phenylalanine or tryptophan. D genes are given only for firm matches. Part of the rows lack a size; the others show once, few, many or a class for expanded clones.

CDR3aa: CASSQTGGREKLFF; CDR3nt: TGTGCCAGCAGCCAGACAGGAGGACGCGAAAAACTGTTTTTT; j_gene: TRBJ1-4; v_gene: TRBV6-5; d_gene: -; abundance: -
CDR3aa: CASRENYNSPLHF; CDR3nt: TGTGCCAGCAGGGAGAACTATAATTCACCCCTCCACTTT; j_gene: TRBJ1-6; v_gene: TRBV2; d_gene: -; abundance: -
CDR3aa: CASSQGRTSGTTSTDTQYF; CDR3nt: TGTGCCAGCAGCCAGGGCCGGACTAGCGGGACCACGAGCACAGATACGCAGTATTTT; j_gene: TRBJ2-3; v_gene: TRBV7-9; d_gene: TRBD2; abundance: once
CDR3aa: CASRDTGGNSPLHF; CDR3nt: TGTGCCAGCAGGGATACAGGGGGGAATTCACCCCTCCACTTT; j_gene: TRBJ1-6; v_gene: TRBV2; d_gene: TRBD1; abundance: -
CDR3aa: CASSTAPGTQYF; CDR3nt: TGTGCCAGTAGTACAGCCCCAGGGACCCAGTACTTC; j_gene: TRBJ2-5; v_gene: TRBV19; d_gene: -; abundance: few
CDR3aa: CAGVGKDSYEQYF; CDR3nt: TGTGCCGGCGTGGGAAAAGACTCCTACGAGCAGTACTTC; j_gene: TRBJ2-7; v_gene: TRBV30; d_gene: -; abundance: -
CDR3aa: CASSLRATVGYGYTF; CDR3nt: TGTGCCAGCAGCTTAAGGGCCACGGTAGGCTATGGCTACACCTTC; j_gene: TRBJ1-2; v_gene: TRBV7-2; d_gene: -; abundance: -
CDR3aa: CARSPPGRAKSYEQYF; CDR3nt: TGTGCCAGAAGCCCGCCCGGGAGGGCGAAATCCTACGAGCAGTACTTC; j_gene: TRBJ2-7; v_gene: TRBV7-5; d_gene: -; abundance: once
CDR3aa: CASRSSYEQYF; CDR3nt: TGTGCCAGCAGGTCTAGCTACGAGCAGTACTTC; j_gene: TRBJ2-7; v_gene: TRBV28; d_gene: -; abundance: -
CDR3aa: CASSFGGSYEQYF; CDR3nt: TGTGCCAGCAGCTTTGGGGGCTCCTACGAGCAGTACTTC; j_gene: TRBJ2-7; v_gene: TRBV28; d_gene: -; abundance: -
CDR3aa: CASSEVSSLLTF; CDR3nt: TGTGCCAGCAGTGAAGTCTCTTCTCTCCTGACTTTC; j_gene: TRBJ2-6; v_gene: TRBV6-1; d_gene: -; abundance: -
CDR3aa: CAWSDWGTEAFF; CDR3nt: TGTGCCTGGAGTGATTGGGGCACTGAAGCTTTCTTT; j_gene: TRBJ1-1; v_gene: TRBV30; d_gene: -; abundance: -
CDR3aa: CASRGPGAGGYTF; CDR3nt: TGTGCCAGCCGCGGCCCGGGGGCGGGTGGCTACACCTTC; j_gene: TRBJ1-2; v_gene: TRBV6-1; d_gene: -; abundance: -
CDR3aa: CASSRDRRSNQPQHF; CDR3nt: TGTGCCAGCAGCCGGGACCGGCGTAGCAATCAGCCCCAGCATTTT; j_gene: TRBJ1-5; v_gene: TRBV11-2; d_gene: -; abundance: -
CDR3aa: CAWTRTGNYEQYF; CDR3nt: TGTGCCTGGACCCGGACAGGAAACTACGAGCAGTACTTC; j_gene: TRBJ2-7; v_gene: TRBV30; d_gene: TRBD1; abundance: -
CDR3aa: CASSPVTGGYEQYF; CDR3nt: TGTGCCAGCTCACCGGTCACCGGGGGCTACGAGCAGTACTTC; j_gene: TRBJ2-7; v_gene: TRBV18; d_gene: -; abundance: -
CDR3aa: CASSVGATGAFNTEAFF; CDR3nt: TGTGCCAGCAGCGTAGGTGCGACAGGGGCCTTCAACACTGAAGCTTTCTTT; j_gene: TRBJ1-1; v_gene: TRBV9; d_gene: TRBD1; abundance: -
CDR3aa: CAWSSGRNNEQFF; CDR3nt: TGTGCCTGGAGTTCTGGACGGAACAATGAGCAGTTCTTC; j_gene: TRBJ2-1; v_gene: TRBV30; d_gene: -; abundance: -
CDR3aa: CASSIGLGNTGELFF; CDR3nt: TGTGCCAGTAGTATAGGTTTGGGGAACACCGGGGAGCTGTTTTTT; j_gene: TRBJ2-2; v_gene: TRBV19; d_gene: -; abundance: -
CDR3aa: CASSSGQESSYEQYF; CDR3nt: TGTGCCAGCAGTTCCGGACAGGAGTCTTCCTACGAGCAGTACTTC; j_gene: TRBJ2-7; v_gene: TRBV28; d_gene: TRBD1; abundance: -
CDR3aa: CASSYRGHVNGYTF; CDR3nt: TGTGCCAGCAGTTACAGGGGGCATGTTAATGGCTACACCTTC; j_gene: TRBJ1-2; v_gene: TRBV28; d_gene: TRBD1; abundance: once
CDR3aa: CASSKQNKLFF; CDR3nt: TGTGCCAGTAGTAAACAGAACAAGCTGTTTTTT; j_gene: TRBJ2-2; v_gene: TRBV19; d_gene: -; abundance: -
CDR3aa: CASSQDDHLAGPTGELFF; CDR3nt: TGTGCCAGCAGCCAAGATGACCATCTAGCGGGGCCCACCGGGGAGCTGTTTTTT; j_gene: TRBJ2-2; v_gene: TRBV4-2; d_gene: TRBD2; abundance: many
CDR3aa: CASSEGLAGGYEQYF; CDR3nt: TGCGCCAGCAGCGAGGGACTAGCGGGGGGCTACGAGCAGTACTTC; j_gene: TRBJ2-7; v_gene: TRBV5-1; d_gene: TRBD2; abundance: -
CDR3aa: CASSLVGAGTEAFF; CDR3nt: TGCGCCAGCAGCTTGGTTGGGGCGGGCACTGAAGCTTTCTTT; j_gene: TRBJ1-1; v_gene: TRBV5-1; d_gene: -; abundance: -
CDR3aa: CASSQGVTYGYTF; CDR3nt: TGTGCCAGCAGCCAAGGGGTTACCTATGGCTACACCTTC; j_gene: TRBJ1-2; v_gene: TRBV7-8; d_gene: -; abundance: -
CDR3aa: CAWNRASSQPQHF; CDR3nt: TGTGCCTGGAATAGGGCCTCTAGCCAGCCCCAGCATTTT; j_gene: TRBJ1-5; v_gene: TRBV30; d_gene: -; abundance: few
CDR3aa: CASSPHRDPVNQPQHF; CDR3nt: TGTGCCAGCAGCCCCCACCGGGACCCGGTCAATCAGCCCCAGCATTTT; j_gene: TRBJ1-5; v_gene: TRBV6-6; d_gene: -; abundance: -
CDR3aa: CASSLDGGGSPLHF; CDR3nt: TGCGCCAGCAGCTTGGATGGGGGAGGTTCACCCCTCCACTTT; j_gene: TRBJ1-6; v_gene: TRBV5-1; d_gene: -; abundance: -
CDR3aa: CARQTNYGYTF; CDR3nt: TGTGCCCGACAGACAAACTATGGCTACACCTTC; j_gene: TRBJ1-2; v_gene: TRBV30; d_gene: -; abundance: -
CDR3aa: CASRGTPPTGELFF; CDR3nt: TGTGCCAGCAGAGGGACACCGCCCACCGGGGAGCTGTTTTTT; j_gene: TRBJ2-2; v_gene: TRBV6-6; d_gene: -; abundance: -
CDR3aa: CASSQTDRVIVEQYF; CDR3nt: TGCGCCAGCAGCCAAACGGACAGGGTCATCGTCGAGCAGTACTTC; j_gene: TRBJ2-7; v_gene: TRBV4-1; d_gene: TRBD1; abundance: -
CDR3aa: CASSLGSGGPYEQYF; CDR3nt: TGTGCCAGCAGCTTAGGATCAGGGGGACCTTACGAGCAGTACTTC; j_gene: TRBJ2-7; v_gene: TRBV7-2; d_gene: TRBD1; abundance: -
CDR3aa: CASSFSGTGAPMAEAFF; CDR3nt: TGTGCCAGCAGCTTCTCCGGGACAGGGGCTCCCATGGCTGAAGCTTTCTTT; j_gene: TRBJ1-1; v_gene: TRBV7-9; d_gene: TRBD1; abundance: -
CDR3aa: CAISESVTGTGETQYF; CDR3nt: TGTGCCATCAGTGAGTCAGTTACAGGGACGGGGGAGACCCAGTACTTC; j_gene: TRBJ2-5; v_gene: TRBV10-3; d_gene: -; abundance: -
CDR3aa: CASSLARSGGRNIQYF; CDR3nt: TGCGCCAGCAGCTTGGCCCGGAGCGGGGGGCGAAACATTCAGTACTTC; j_gene: TRBJ2-4; v_gene: TRBV5-1; d_gene: TRBD2; abundance: -
CDR3aa: CASSPRGQGGTDTQYF; CDR3nt: TGTGCCAGCAGCCCCCGGGGACAGGGTGGGACAGATACGCAGTATTTT; j_gene: TRBJ2-3; v_gene: TRBV9; d_gene: TRBD1; abundance: few
CDR3aa: CASSSGQGGEQFF; CDR3nt: TGCGCCAGCAGCTCCGGACAGGGAGGGGAGCAGTTCTTC; j_gene: TRBJ2-1; v_gene: TRBV5-1; d_gene: -; abundance: -
CDR3aa: CASRAGGLSYNEQFF; CDR3nt: TGTGCCAGCCGGGCAGGGGGCCTATCCTACAATGAGCAGTTCTTC; j_gene: TRBJ2-1; v_gene: TRBV28; d_gene: TRBD1; abundance: -
CDR3aa: CASSTTQESLKAFF; CDR3nt: TGTGCCAGCAGTACCACACAGGAATCCTTGAAAGCTTTCTTT; j_gene: TRBJ1-1; v_gene: TRBV27; d_gene: -; abundance: -
CDR3aa: CASSPTGGETQYF; CDR3nt: TGTGCCAGCAGCCCCACAGGCGGGGAGACCCAGTACTTC; j_gene: TRBJ2-5; v_gene: TRBV5-4; d_gene: -; abundance: -
CDR3aa: CASSENRKNTEAFF; CDR3nt: TGTGCCAGCAGTGAAAACAGGAAAAACACTGAAGCTTTCTTT; j_gene: TRBJ1-1; v_gene: TRBV6-1; d_gene: -; abundance: -
CDR3aa: CSVERDGEGEQYF; CDR3nt: TGCAGCGTTGAACGGGACGGTGAGGGGGAGCAGTACTTC; j_gene: TRBJ2-7; v_gene: TRBV29-1; d_gene: -; abundance: once
CDR3aa: CASTPGTRVYNEQFF; CDR3nt: TGCGCCAGCACCCCCGGGACTAGGGTCTACAATGAGCAGTTCTTC; j_gene: TRBJ2-1; v_gene: TRBV5-1; d_gene: TRBD2; abundance: -
CDR3aa: CASSLRTGHNSNQPQHF; CDR3nt: TGTGCCAGCAGCCTGCGGACAGGGCATAATAGCAATCAGCCCCAGCATTTT; j_gene: TRBJ1-5; v_gene: TRBV5-8; d_gene: TRBD1; abundance: -
CDR3aa: CASSPGLATYEQYF; CDR3nt: TGTGCCAGCTCACCAGGACTAGCAACCTACGAGCAGTACTTC; j_gene: TRBJ2-7; v_gene: TRBV18; d_gene: TRBD2; abundance: -
CDR3aa: CASSLRRDRGGYEQYF; CDR3nt: TGTGCCAGCAGCTTAAGAAGGGACAGGGGTGGGTACGAGCAGTACTTC; j_gene: TRBJ2-7; v_gene: TRBV11-2; d_gene: TRBD1; abundance: -